This is a list of T cell receptor beta chains from one sample in a study of molecular identifiers for immune sequencing clone quantification. TCRdb re-called the PCR reads through MiXCR, storing one row per CDR3 protein. The data contain around 460,000 distinct CDR3 sequences, 20% to 25% of them singletons. Specimen: naive CD8+ T cells from blood, with Jurkat cell RNA spiked in. All receptors come from a human donor in good health. Some libraries in this study had Jurkat cell RNA spiked in. Both conserved end residues are part of each CDR3.

TRBJ1-4,TRBV7-9,CAGTISPTNEKLFF
TRBJ2-7,TRBV28,CASRMKLDPFWEQYF
TRBJ2-7,TRBV27,CASSFGTGGNEQYF
TRBJ2-3,TRBV4-2,CASSQVRADTQYF
TRBJ1-5,TRBV28,CASVGRDLSSLGNQPQHF
TRBJ1-1,TRBV9,CASSVYGNTEAFF
TRBJ2-7,TRBV2,CASEGGGYEQYF
TRBJ2-6,TRBV7-6,CASSLTGGALAGANVLTF
TRBJ2-4,TRBV5-1,CASSWDSSNIQYF
TRBJ2-7,TRBV4-3,CASSQDWRGAYEQYF
TRBJ2-7,TRBV6-5,CASSLAGTSGRAAHEQYF
TRBJ2-2,TRBV9,CASSGRLADYTGELFF
TRBJ2-1,TRBV19,CASSIGSGPYSYNEQFF
TRBJ1-1,TRBV10-3,CAISEKGKVEAFF
TRBJ1-6,TRBV25-1,CASSFNPAPDSPLHF
TRBJ2-1,TRBV10-3,CAISDVAGGNNEQLF
TRBJ2-3,TRBV19,CASSSDTGDRAF
TRBJ2-4,TRBV6-5,CASSTLSGTSGEPAKNIQYF
TRBJ2-6,TRBV7-2,CASSFPAVRPGANVLTF
TRBJ2-3,TRBV6-2/TRBV6-3,CASSQQGTTDTQYF
TRBJ1-1,TRBV19,CASTLGDRGSTEAFF
TRBJ2-5,TRBV29-1,CSVQGPEGETQCF
TRBJ2-7,TRBV5-1,CASSLFGTDNSYEQYF
TRBJ2-3,TRBV24-1,CATSDSQQGWGTDTQYF
TRBJ2-3,TRBV4-1,CASSQEAGRGVIDTQYF
TRBJ2-3,TRBV11-2,CATTPPFTDTQYF
TRBJ2-5,TRBV6-2/TRBV6-3,CASTERLNQETQYF
TRBJ2-3,TRBV29-1,CSVDDVASGSTDTQYF
TRBJ1-4,TRBV27,CASNQAGAPNEKLFF
TRBJ2-3,TRBV28,CASSFLAASTDTQYF
TRBJ1-1,TRBV25-1,CASSGHRRPEATEAFF
TRBJ1-1,TRBV5-4,CASSSRDPQPF